This TCR beta chain was profiled in a study of chemoradiotherapy in HPV16-positive cancers. Across the study: Two HPV16-positive patients' cells yielded candidate HPV-specific clones and common motifs.

Sequencing was performed with immunoSEQ multiplex PCR; in TCRdb, only in-frame clones are kept and a portion is missing. This table has approximately 11,000 clones, roughly 82% appearing once. General study points: The functional HPV-specific definition rests on just a couple of HPV16-positive patients. Candidate HPV-specific clones and E7-related TCR motifs grew in tumor during treatment.

In its sample, this clone was seen a few times. Its antigen is undetermined. The sample carries other DNA sequences with the same CDR3. Sampling was carried out from a patient who underwent chemoradiotherapy. The TCR comes from a human donor with HPV-associated anogenital cancer.

The CDR3 spells CASSLDGGTTDTQYF. The CDR3 DNA reads TGTGCCAGCAGCTTAGATGGCGGGACCACAGATACGCAGTATTTT. The chain uses TRBV7-9 and TRBJ2-3; tentative D call: TRBD2 (6 bases). The CDR3 spans 15 residues. The V gene's germline CDR1 is SEHNR and CDR2 FQNEAQ (reference sequence). V shed 1 base and J shed 2 bases, with 10 bases lying between them.